A selection of T cell receptor beta chains follows, all from one sample in a study of PD-1 blockade in classical Hodgkin lymphoma. TCRdb's copy holds only in-frame clones and misses some; the assay was immunoSEQ multiplex PCR. The table records about 27,000 clones, approximately 86% of them present only once. This specimen was CD8+ T cells from blood, taken at baseline. All receptors come from a human donor with classical Hodgkin lymphoma. The CDR3 runs from the conserved cysteine through the conserved F or W. A D gene is named only where the DNA matches it firmly. Size values are once, few and many counts, or a class for expanded clones, and some rows have none.

v_gene,j_gene,d_gene,abundance,CDR3aa,CDR3nt
TRBV28,TRBJ2-7,-,-,CASRTFSREQYF,TGTGCCAGCAGAACCTTTAGTAGGGAGCAGTACTTC
TRBV2,TRBJ2-7,-,-,CASSVLRQTYEQYF,TGTGCCAGCAGTGTATTGCGTCAGACCTACGAGCAGTACTTC
TRBV7-6,TRBJ1-5,-,-,CASKLGWGYHSNQPQHF,TGTGCCAGCAAATTGGGATGGGGATATCATAGCAATCAGCCCCAGCATTTT
TRBV28,TRBJ2-1,TRBD1,-,CASSPHRTGPYSYNEQFF,TGTGCCAGCAGTCCACACCGGACAGGTCCCTACTCCTACAATGAGCAGTTCTTC
TRBV2,TRBJ2-7,-,-,CASNPSEQYF,TGTGCCAGCAACCCTAGCGAGCAGTACTTC
TRBV27,TRBJ2-1,-,-,CASSLGFGLNEQFF,TGTGCCAGCAGTTTGGGGTTCGGTTTGAATGAGCAGTTCTTC
TRBV10-1,TRBJ2-1,-,-,CASSVSLRNEQFF,TGCGCCAGCAGTGTCTCATTGCGAAATGAGCAGTTCTTC
TRBV27,TRBJ1-5,TRBD1,few,CASQGGGQPQHF,TGTGCCAGCCAGGGGGGCGGTCAGCCCCAGCATTTT
TRBV7-9,TRBJ2-7,TRBD2,medium-sized,CASQKGGGSGYEQYF,TGTGCCAGTCAAAAAGGAGGCGGGAGCGGCTACGAGCAGTACTTC
TRBV18,TRBJ2-2,-,-,CASSAPRAGDVLAGELFF,TGTGCCAGCTCAGCCCCCCGGGCAGGGGACGTCCTGGCCGGGGAGCTGTTTTTT
TRBV27,TRBJ2-2,TRBD1,-,CASTHRTGNTGELFF,TGTGCCAGCACCCATAGGACAGGGAACACCGGGGAGCTGTTTTTT
TRBV5-1,TRBJ2-1,-,-,CASSLGNNEQFF,TGCGCCAGCAGCTTAGGTAACAATGAGCAGTTCTTC